The sequence of this T cell receptor (beta chain) was determined in a study of blood T cell repertoires in COVID-19. Study background: Sample material is recorded as cDNA or gDNA derived from T cells, B-cell-depleted T cells, or PBMCs.

Original processing methods: Reference gene primer amplification yielded estimated nucleated cell counts. Produced via immunoSEQ multiplex PCR; TCRdb's table is partial and in-frame only. The D gene and trimming were derived from the DNA, and the V and J assignments and clone size from that table. The sample carries tens of thousands of clones, approximately 90% recorded once. V was cut by 1 base and J by 4 bases, with 13 bases left in between. The CDR3 runs 15 residues. Germline V CDR1 and CDR2: MNHNS, SASEGT. The source is a man in his sixties with acute or convalescent COVID-19. What was sequenced was peripheral blood. The chain recombines TRBV6-1 with TRBJ1-1, with a possible D match to TRBD1 (5 bases). The DNA for the CDR3 is TGTGCCAGCAGTGAAGTAAGGGGCAGGGCCACTGAAGCTTTCTTT. It codes for CASSEVRGRATEAFF.